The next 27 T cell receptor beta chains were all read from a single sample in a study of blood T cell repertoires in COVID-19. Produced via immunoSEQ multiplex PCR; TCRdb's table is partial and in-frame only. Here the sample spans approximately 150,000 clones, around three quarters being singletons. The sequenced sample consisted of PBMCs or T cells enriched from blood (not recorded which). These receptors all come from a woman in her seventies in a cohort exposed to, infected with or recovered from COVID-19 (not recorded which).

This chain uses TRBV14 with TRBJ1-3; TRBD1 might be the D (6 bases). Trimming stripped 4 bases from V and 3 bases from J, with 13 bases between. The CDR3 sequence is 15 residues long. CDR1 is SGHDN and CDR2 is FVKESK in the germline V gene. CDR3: CASSPRTAFGNTIYF. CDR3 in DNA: TGTGCCAGCAGCCCGAGGACAGCTTTTGGAAACACCATATATTTT.

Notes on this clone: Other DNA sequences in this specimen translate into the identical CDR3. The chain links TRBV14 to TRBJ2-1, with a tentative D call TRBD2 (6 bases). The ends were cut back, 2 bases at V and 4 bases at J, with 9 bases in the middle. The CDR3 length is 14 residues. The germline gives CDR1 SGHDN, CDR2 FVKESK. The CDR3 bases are TGTGCCAGCAGCCAAAGTAGCGGTTACAATGAGCAGTTCTTC. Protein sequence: CASSQSSGYNEQFF. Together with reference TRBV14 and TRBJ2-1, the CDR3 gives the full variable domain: EAGVTQFPSHSVIEKGQTVTLRCDPISGHDNLYWYRRVMGKEIKFLLHFVKESKQDESGMPNNRFLAERTGGTYSTLKVQPAELEDSGVYFCASSQSSGYNEQFFGPGTRLTVL.

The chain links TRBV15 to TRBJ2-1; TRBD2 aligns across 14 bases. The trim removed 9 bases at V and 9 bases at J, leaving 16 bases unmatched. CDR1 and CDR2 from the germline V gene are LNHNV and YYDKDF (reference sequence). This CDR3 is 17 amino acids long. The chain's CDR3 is CATALGLAGAGRPEQFF. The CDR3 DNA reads TGTGCCACAGCACTGGGACTAGCGGGAGCCGGCCGACCTGAGCAGTTCTTC.

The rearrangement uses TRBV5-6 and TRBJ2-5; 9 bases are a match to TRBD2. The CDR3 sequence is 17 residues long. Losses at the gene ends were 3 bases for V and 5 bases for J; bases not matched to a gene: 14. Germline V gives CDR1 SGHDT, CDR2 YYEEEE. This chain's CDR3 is CASSSYGASGTGETQYF. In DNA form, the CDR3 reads TGTGCCAGCAGCTCGTATGGGGCTAGCGGGACTGGGGAGACCCAGTACTTC.

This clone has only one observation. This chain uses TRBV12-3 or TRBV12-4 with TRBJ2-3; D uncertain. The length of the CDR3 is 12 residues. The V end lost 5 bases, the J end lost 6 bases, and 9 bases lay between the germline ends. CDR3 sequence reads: CASSRQFDTQYF. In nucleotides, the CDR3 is TGTGCCAGCAGTCGACAATTTGATACGCAGTATTTT.

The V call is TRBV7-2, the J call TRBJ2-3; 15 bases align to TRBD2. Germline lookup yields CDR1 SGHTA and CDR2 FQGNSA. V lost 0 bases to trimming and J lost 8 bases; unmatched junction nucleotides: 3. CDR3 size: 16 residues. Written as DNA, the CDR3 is TGTGCCAGCAGCTTAGCGGCGGGACTAGCGGGAGGTACGCAGTATTTT. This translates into CASSLAAGLAGGTQYF.

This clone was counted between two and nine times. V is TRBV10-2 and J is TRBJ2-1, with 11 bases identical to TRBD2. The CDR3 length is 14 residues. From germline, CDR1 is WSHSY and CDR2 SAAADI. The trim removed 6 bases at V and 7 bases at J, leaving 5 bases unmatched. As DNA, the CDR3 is TGCGCCAGCAGACTAGCGGGAGAGGTGAATGAGCAGTTCTTC. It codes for CASRLAGEVNEQFF.

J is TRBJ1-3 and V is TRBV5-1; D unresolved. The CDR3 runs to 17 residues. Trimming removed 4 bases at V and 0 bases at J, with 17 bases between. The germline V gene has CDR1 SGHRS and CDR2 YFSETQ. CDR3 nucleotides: TGCGCCAGCAGCCCCGGACTGGGTACAACCTCTGGAAACACCATATATTTT. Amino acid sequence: CASSPGLGTTSGNTIYF. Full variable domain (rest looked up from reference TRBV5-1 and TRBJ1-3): KAGVTQTPRYLIKTRGQQVTLSCSPISGHRSVSWYQQTPGQGLQFLFEYFSETQRNKGNFPGRFSGRQFSNSRSEMNVSTLELGDSALYLCASSPGLGTTSGNTIYFGEGSWLTVV.

For the CDR3, the DNA is TGTGCCAGCACTCTGGACATATTCAATCAGCCCCAGCATTTT. Protein sequence: CASTLDIFNQPQHF. The gene calls are TRBV2 and TRBJ1-5; possibly TRBD1 for D (5 bases). V shed 7 bases and J shed 3 bases, with 13 bases lying between them. Germline loops: CDR1 SNHLY, CDR2 FYNNEI. CDR3 length: 14 amino acids.

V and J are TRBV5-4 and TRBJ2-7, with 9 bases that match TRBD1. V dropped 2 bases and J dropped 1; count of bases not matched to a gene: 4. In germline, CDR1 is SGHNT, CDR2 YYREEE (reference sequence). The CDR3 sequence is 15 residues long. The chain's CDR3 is CASSFGGQGSYEQYF. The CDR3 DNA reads TGTGCCAGCAGCTTCGGAGGACAGGGGTCCTACGAGCAGTACTTC. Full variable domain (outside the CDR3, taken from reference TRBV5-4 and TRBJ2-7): ETGVTQSPTHLIKTRGQQVTLRCSSQSGHNTVSWYQQALGQGPQFIFQYYREEENGRGNFPPRFSGLQFPNYSSELNVNALELDDSALYLCASSFGGQGSYEQYFGPGTRLTVT.

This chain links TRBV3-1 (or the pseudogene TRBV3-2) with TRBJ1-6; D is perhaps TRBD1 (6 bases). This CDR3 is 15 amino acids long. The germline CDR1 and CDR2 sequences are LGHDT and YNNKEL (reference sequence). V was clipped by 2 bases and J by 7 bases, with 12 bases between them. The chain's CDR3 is CASSQTTGYNSPLHF. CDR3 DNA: TGTGCCAGCAGCCAAACCACAGGGTACAATTCACCCCTCCACTTT.

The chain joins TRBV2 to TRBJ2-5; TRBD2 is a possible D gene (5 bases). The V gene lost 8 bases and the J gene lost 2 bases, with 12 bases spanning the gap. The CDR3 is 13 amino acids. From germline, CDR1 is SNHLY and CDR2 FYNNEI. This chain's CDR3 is CASGVSGQETQYF. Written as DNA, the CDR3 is TGTGCCAGCGGGGTCAGCGGTCAAGAGACCCAGTACTTC.

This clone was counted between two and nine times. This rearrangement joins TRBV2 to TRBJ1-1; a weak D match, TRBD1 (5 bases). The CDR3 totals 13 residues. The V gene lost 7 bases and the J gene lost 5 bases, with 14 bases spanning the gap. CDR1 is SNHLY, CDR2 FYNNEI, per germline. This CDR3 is CASKMEGITEAFF. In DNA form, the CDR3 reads TGTGCCAGCAAAATGGAGGGGATAACTGAAGCTTTCTTT.

The DNA of the CDR3 is TGTGCCAGCAGTTACTCGTACGGGGGGACCGGGGAGCTGTTTTTT. Translating gives CASSYSYGGTGELFF. The V gene is TRBV6-5, the J gene TRBJ2-2, with TRBD2 matching 7 bases. This CDR3 comprises 15 residues. V lost 0 bases, J lost 5 bases, and 3 bases stayed unmatched. CDR1 is MNHEY and CDR2 is SVGAGI in the germline V gene.

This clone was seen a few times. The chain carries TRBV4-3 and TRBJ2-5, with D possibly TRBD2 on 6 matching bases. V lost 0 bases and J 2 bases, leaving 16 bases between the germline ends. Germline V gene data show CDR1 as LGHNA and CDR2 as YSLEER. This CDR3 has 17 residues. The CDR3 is CASSQDWGLLGQETQYF. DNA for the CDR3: TGCGCCAGCAGCCAAGATTGGGGACTTTTGGGGCAAGAGACCCAGTACTTC.

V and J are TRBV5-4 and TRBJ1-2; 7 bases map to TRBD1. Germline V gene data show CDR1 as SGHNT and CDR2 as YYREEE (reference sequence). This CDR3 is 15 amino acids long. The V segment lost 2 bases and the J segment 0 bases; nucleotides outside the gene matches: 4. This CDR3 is CASSFGQATNYGYTF. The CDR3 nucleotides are TGTGCCAGCAGCTTCGGACAGGCTACTAACTATGGCTACACCTTC.

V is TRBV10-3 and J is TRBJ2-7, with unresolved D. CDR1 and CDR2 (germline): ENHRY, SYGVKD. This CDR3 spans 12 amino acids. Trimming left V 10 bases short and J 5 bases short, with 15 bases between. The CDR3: CATGFPSDEQYF. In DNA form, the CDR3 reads TGTGCCACCGGGTTCCCTTCTGACGAGCAGTACTTC.

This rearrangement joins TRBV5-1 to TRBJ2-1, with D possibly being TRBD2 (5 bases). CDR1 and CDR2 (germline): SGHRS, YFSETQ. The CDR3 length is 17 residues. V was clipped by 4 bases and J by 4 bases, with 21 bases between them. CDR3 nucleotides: TGCGCCAGCAGCCCCCCCGGACTTTCCCTCACTTACAATGAGCAGTTCTTC. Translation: CASSPPGLSLTYNEQFF.

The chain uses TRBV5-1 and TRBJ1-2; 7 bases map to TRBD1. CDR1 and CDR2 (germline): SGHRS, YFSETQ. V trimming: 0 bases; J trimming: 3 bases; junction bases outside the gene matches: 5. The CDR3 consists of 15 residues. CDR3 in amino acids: CASSLVTGQYYGYTF. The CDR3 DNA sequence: TGCGCCAGCAGCTTGGTAACGGGACAGTACTATGGCTACACCTTC.

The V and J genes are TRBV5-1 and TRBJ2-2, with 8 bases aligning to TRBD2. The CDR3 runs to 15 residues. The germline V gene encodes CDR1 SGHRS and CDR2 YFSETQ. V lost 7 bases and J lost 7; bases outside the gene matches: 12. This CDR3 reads CASAGRGGAFGELFF. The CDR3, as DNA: TGCGCCAGCGCCGGGAGGGGGGGCGCTTTCGGGGAGCTGTTTTTT.

The CDR3 loop is CASSQEGFGASGANVLTF. CDR3 DNA sequence: TGCGCCAGCAGCCAAGAGGGATTTGGGGCCTCTGGGGCCAACGTCCTGACTTTC. This rearrangement joins TRBV4-3 to TRBJ2-6, with D perhaps TRBD1 (5 bases). Germline CDR1 LGHNA, CDR2 YSLEER. The CDR3 contains 18 residues. V shed 0 bases and J shed 0 bases, with 12 bases lying between them.

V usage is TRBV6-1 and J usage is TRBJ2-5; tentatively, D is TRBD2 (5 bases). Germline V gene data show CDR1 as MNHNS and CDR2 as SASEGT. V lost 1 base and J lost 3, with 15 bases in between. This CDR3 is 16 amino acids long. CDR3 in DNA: TGTGCCAGCAGTGAAGGTTTCCGGGCGCGGGAAGAGACCCAGTACTTC. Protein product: CASSEGFRAREETQYF.

Written as DNA, the CDR3 is TGTGCCAGCAGTCCCAGCCGTGACAGTTATAGCAATCAGCCCCAGCATTTT. Protein: CASSPSRDSYSNQPQHF. The genes are TRBV28 and TRBJ1-5; D is possibly TRBD1 (5 bases). V was cut by 5 bases and J by 0 bases, with 17 bases left in between. Germline V gene lookup returns CDR1 MDHEN and CDR2 SYDVKM. The CDR3 is 17 amino acids.

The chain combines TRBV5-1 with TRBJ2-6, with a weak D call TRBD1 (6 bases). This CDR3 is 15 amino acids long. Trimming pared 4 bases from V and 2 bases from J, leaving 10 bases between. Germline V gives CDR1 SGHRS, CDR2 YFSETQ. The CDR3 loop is CASSLNRAGANVLTF. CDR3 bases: TGCGCCAGCAGCCTTAACAGGGCTGGGGCCAACGTCCTGACTTTC. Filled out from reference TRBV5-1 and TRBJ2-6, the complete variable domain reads KAGVTQTPRYLIKTRGQQVTLSCSPISGHRSVSWYQQTPGQGLQFLFEYFSETQRNKGNFPGRFSGRQFSNSRSEMNVSTLELGDSALYLCASSLNRAGANVLTFGAGSRLTVL.

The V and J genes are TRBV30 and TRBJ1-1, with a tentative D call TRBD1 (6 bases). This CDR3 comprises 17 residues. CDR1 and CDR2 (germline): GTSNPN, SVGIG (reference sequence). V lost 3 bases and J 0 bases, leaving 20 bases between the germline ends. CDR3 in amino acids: CAWRMAGAGVLNTEAFF. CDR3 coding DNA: TGTGCCTGGAGGATGGCTGGGGCAGGGGTTTTGAACACTGAAGCTTTCTTT.

The CDR3 spells CASSAAVRGDSNQPQHF. CDR3 in DNA: TGTGCCAGCAGCGCGGCCGTGCGGGGAGATAGCAATCAGCCCCAGCATTTT. The V and J genes are TRBV7-6 and TRBJ1-5; D gene unclear. Germline CDR1 and CDR2: SGHVS and FNYEAQ. CDR3 length: 17 residues. Trimming cost V 5 bases and J 0 bases, with 17 bases left between them.

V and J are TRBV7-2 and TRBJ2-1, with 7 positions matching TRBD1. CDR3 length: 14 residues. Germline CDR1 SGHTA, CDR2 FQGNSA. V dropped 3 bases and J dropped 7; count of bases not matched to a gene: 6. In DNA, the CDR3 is TGTGCCAGCAGCTTCAGGGGGTGGAGTAATGAGCAGTTCTTC. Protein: CASSFRGWSNEQFF.